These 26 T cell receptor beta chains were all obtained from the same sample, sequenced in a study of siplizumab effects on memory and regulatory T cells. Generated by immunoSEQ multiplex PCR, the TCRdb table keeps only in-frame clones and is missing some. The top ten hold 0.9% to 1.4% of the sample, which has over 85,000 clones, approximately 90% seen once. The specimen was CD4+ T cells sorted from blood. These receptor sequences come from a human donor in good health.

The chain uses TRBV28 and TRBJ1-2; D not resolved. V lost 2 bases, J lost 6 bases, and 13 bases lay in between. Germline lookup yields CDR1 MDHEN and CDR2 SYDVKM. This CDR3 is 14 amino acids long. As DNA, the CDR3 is TGTGCCAGCAGTTTAGGCGGGCGCCTAAATGGCTACACCTTC. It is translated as CASSLGGRLNGYTF.

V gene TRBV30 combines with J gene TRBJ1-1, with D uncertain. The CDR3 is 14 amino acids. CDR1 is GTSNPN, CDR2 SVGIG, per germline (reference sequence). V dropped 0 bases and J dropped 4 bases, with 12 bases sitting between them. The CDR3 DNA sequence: TGTGCCTGGAGTGTACGGCGGGGTGCCACTGAAGCTTTCTTT. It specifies CAWSVRRGATEAFF.

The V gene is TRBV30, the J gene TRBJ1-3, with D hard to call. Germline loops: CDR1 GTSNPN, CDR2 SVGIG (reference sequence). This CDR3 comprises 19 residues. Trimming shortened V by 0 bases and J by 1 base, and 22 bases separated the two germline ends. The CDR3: CAWSVNLADPRLSGNTIYF. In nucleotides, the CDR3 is TGTGCCTGGAGTGTCAATCTCGCCGATCCGCGCCTATCTGGAAACACCATATATTTT.

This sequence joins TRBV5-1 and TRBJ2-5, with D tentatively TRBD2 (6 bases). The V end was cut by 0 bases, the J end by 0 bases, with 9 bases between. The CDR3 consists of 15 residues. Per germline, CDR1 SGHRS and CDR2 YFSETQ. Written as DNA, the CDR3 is TGCGCCAGCAGCTTGGTCCTAGCGTACCAAGAGACCCAGTACTTC. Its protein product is CASSLVLAYQETQYF.

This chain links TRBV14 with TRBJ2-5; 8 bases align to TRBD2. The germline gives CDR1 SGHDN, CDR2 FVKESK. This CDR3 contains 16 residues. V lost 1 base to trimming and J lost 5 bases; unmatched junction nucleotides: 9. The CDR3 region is CASSQGTSYRFETQYF. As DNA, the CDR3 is TGTGCCAGCAGCCAAGGGACTAGCTACAGGTTTGAGACCCAGTACTTC.

The DNA for the CDR3 is TGTGCCAGCAGTCCCAGCCTCCTAAGCTCCTACGAGCAGTACTTC. This encodes CASSPSLLSSYEQYF. The V call is TRBV6-1, the J call TRBJ2-7; D is uncertain. CDR1 and CDR2 (germline): MNHNS, SASEGT. The CDR3 loop spans 15 amino acids. Deletions cut 5 bases from V and 0 bases from J, with 14 bases between.

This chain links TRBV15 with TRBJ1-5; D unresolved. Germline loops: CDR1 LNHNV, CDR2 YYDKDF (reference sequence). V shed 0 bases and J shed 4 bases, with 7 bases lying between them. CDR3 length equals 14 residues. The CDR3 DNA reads TGTGCCACCAGCAGAGATCTTGGGAATCAGCCCCAGCATTTT. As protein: CATSRDLGNQPQHF.

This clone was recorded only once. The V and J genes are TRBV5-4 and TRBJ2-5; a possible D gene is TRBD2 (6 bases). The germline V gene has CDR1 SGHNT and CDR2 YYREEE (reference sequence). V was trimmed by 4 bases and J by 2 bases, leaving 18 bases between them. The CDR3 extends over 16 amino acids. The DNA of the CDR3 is TGTGCCAGCAGCCCCCGGACGGGAGAGGGTCAAGAGACCCAGTACTTC. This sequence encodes CASSPRTGEGQETQYF.

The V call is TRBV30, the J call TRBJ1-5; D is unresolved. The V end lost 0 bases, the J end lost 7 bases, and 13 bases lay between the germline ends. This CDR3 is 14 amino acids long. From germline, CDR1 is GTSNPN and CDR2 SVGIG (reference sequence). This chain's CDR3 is CAWSVGRIRQPQHF. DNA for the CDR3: TGTGCCTGGAGTGTAGGCAGGATCCGGCAGCCCCAGCATTTT.

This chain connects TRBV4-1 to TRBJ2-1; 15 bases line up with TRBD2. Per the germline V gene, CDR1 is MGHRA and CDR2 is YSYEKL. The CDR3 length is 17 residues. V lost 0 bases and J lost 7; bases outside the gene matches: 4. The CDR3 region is CASSQDRGTSGRNEQFF. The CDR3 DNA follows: TGCGCCAGCAGCCAAGATCGTGGGACTAGCGGGAGGAATGAGCAGTTCTTC.

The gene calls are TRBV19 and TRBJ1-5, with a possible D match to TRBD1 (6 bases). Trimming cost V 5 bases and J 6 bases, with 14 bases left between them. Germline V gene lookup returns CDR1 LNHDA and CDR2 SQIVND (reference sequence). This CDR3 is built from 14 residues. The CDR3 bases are TGTGCCAGTAGTCATAGTGGCAGGGGTCAGCCCCAGCATTTT. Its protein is CASSHSGRGQPQHF.

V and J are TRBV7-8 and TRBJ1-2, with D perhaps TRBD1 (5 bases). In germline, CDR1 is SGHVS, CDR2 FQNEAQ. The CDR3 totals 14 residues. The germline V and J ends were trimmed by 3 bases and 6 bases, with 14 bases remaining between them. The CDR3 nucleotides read TGTGCCAGCAGCTTGGCAGGGAGTTCAGATGGCTACACCTTC. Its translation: CASSLAGSSDGYTF.

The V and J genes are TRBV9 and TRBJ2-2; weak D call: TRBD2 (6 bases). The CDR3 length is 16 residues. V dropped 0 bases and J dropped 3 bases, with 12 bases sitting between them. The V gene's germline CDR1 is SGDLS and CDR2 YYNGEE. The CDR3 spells CASSVAVRDDTGELFF. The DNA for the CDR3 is TGTGCCAGCAGCGTAGCCGTGCGGGATGACACCGGGGAGCTGTTTTTT.

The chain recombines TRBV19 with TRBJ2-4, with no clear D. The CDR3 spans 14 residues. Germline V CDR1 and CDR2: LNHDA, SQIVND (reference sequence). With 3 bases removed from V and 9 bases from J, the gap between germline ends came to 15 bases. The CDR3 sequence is CASSMGQKVGIQYF. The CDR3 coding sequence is TGTGCCAGTAGTATGGGTCAGAAGGTCGGCATTCAGTACTTC. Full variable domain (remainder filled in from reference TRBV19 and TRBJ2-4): DGGITQSPKYLFRKEGQNVTLSCEQNLNHDAMYWYRQDPGQGLRLIYYSQIVNDFQKGDIAEGYSVSREKKESFPLTVTSAQKNPTAFYLCASSMGQKVGIQYFGAGTRLSVL.

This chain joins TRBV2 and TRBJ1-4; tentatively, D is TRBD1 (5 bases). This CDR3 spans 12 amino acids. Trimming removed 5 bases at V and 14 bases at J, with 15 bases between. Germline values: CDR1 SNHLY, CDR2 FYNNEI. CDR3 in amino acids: CASSYTGLGLFF. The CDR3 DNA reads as TGTGCCAGCAGTTACACAGGCCTGGGGCTGTTTTTT.

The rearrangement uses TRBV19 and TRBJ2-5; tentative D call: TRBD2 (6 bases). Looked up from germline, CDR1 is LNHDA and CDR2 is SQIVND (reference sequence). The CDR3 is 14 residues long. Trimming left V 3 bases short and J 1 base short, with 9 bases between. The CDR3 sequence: CASSIGGFQETQYF. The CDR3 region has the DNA TGTGCCAGTAGTATCGGGGGTTTCCAAGAGACCCAGTACTTC.

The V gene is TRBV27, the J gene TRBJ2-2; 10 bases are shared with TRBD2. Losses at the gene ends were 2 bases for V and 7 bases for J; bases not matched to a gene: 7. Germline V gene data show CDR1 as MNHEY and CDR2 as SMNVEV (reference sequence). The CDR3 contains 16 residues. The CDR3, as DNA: TGTGCCAGCAGTTTAAGGTCTAGCGGGAGAAGCGGGGAGCTGTTTTTT. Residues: CASSLRSSGRSGELFF.

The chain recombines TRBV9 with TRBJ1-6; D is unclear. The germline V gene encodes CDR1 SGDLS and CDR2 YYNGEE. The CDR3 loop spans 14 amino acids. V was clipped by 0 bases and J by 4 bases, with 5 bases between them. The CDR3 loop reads CASSVEMYNSPLHF. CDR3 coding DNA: TGTGCCAGCAGCGTAGAGATGTATAATTCACCCCTCCACTTT.

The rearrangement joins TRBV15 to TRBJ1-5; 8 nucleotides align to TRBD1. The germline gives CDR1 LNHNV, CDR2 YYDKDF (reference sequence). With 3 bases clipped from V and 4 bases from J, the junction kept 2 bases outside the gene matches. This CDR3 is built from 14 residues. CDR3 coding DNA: TGTGCCACCAGCAGGAGACAGGGGAATCAGCCCCAGCATTTT. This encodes CATSRRQGNQPQHF.

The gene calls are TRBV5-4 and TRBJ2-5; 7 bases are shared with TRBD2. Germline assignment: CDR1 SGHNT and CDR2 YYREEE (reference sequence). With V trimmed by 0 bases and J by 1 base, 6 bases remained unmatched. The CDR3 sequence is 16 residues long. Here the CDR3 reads CASSLAPGGTQETQYF. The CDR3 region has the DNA TGTGCCAGCAGCTTGGCGCCCGGGGGGACCCAAGAGACCCAGTACTTC.

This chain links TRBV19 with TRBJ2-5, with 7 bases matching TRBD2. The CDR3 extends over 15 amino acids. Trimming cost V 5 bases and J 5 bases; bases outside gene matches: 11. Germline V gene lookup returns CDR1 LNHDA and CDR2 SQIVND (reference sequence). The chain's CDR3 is CASSFGEGYYETQYF. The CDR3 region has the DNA TGTGCCAGTAGTTTCGGGGAGGGGTATTACGAGACCCAGTACTTC.

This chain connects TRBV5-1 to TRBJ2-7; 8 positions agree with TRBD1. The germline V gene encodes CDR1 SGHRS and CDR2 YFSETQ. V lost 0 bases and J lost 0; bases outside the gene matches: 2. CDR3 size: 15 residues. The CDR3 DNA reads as TGCGCCAGCAGCTTGGCCACAGGGGGCTCCTACGAGCAGTACTTC. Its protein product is CASSLATGGSYEQYF.

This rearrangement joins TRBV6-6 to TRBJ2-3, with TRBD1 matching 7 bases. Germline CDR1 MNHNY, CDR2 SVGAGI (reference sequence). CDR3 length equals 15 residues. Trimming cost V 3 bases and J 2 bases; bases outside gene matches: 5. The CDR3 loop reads CASSYQQGTTDTQYF. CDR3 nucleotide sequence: TGTGCCAGCAGTTATCAACAGGGGACCACAGATACGCAGTATTTT.

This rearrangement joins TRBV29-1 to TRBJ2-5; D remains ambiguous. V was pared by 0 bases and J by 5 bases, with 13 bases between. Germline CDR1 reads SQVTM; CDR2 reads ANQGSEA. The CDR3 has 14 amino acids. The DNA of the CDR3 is TGCAGCGTTGAAGAAGTTGGCCTAGGGGAGACCCAGTACTTC. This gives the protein CSVEEVGLGETQYF.

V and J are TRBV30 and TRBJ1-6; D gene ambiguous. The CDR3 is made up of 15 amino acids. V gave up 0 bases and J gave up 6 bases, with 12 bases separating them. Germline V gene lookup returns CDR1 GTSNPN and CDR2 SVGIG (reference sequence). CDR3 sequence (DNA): TGTGCCTGGAGTGTAAAGGTGAATAGTAATTCACCCCTCCACTTT. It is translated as CAWSVKVNSNSPLHF.

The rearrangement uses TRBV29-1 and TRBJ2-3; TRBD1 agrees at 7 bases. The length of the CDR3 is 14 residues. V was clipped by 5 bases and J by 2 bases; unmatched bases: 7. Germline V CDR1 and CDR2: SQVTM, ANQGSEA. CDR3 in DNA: TGCAGCGTTAGTTCCCAGGGGGTCACAGATACGCAGTATTTT. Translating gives CSVSSQGVTDTQYF.